Listed below are T cell receptor beta chains from one sample, sequenced in a study of a mutant IDH1 vaccine in newly diagnosed glioma. The repertoire was sequenced with immunoSEQ multiplex PCR; TCRdb's copy has only in-frame clones and lacks some. This table has under 75,000 clones, 75% to 95% appearing once. The specimen comprised PBMCs, sampled from a glioma patient treated with radiotherapy, temozolomide or both. The receptors originated from a man in his forties or fifties with glioma. The CDR3 runs from the conserved cysteine through the conserved F or W. A D gene is named only where the DNA matches it firmly. Some rows have no size entry. The others give once, few or many, or a class for an expanded clone.

>few|TRBJ2-6|TRBV5-4|.
TGTGCCAGCAGCTTGGAGGGCAACTCTGGGGCCAACGTCCTGACTTTC
CASSLEGNSGANVLTF
>.|TRBJ1-2|TRBV25-1|.
TGTGCCAGCAGCCATACAGGGAGTCCCCTTACGGACTATGGCTACACCTTC
CASSHTGSPLTDYGYTF
>once|TRBJ2-1|TRBV10-3|.
TGTGCCATCAGTGAGATCGGCAGGGTCAATGAGCAGTTCTTC
CAISEIGRVNEQFF
>.|TRBJ2-1|TRBV9|.
TGTGCCAGCAGCGTAGTTTTGAGCTCCTACAATGAGCAGTTCTTC
CASSVVLSSYNEQFF
>.|TRBJ1-1|TRBV25-1|.
TGTGCCAGCAACCAGGGTTCGCTTGAAGCTTTCTTT
CASNQGSLEAFF
>.|TRBJ2-2|TRBV7-9|TRBD1
TGTGCCAGCAGCTTAACGACAGGGGGCTTGAACACCGGGGAGCTGTTTTTT
CASSLTTGGLNTGELFF
>.|TRBJ2-2|TRBV2|TRBD2
TGTGCCAGCAGTGGACTAGCGGGGGGGCTAGGCGGGGAGCTGTTTTTT
CASSGLAGGLGGELFF
>.|TRBJ2-1|TRBV9|TRBD2
TGTGCCAGCAGCGGACTAGCGTCTTACAATGAGCAGTTCTTC
CASSGLASYNEQFF
>once|TRBJ1-2|TRBV27|TRBD1
TGTGCCAGCAGGCAGACAGGGGGCAGAGATGGCTACACCTTC
CASRQTGGRDGYTF
>.|TRBJ1-6|TRBV28|TRBD1
TGTGCCACCAGAACAGGGGGCAATTCACCCCTCCACTTT
CATRTGGNSPLHF
>.|TRBJ1-2|TRBV5-1|.
TGCGCCAGCAGCTTGGGGGGGGCTTTGGATGGCTACACCTTC
CASSLGGALDGYTF
>.|TRBJ1-1|TRBV4-3|.
TGCGCCAGCAGCCAAGACGCGACTGGGGGCACTGAAGCTTTCTTT
CASSQDATGGTEAFF
>.|TRBJ2-3|TRBV6-1|.
TGTGCCAGCAGTGTGGCGCGAGCACCTAGCACAGATACGCAGTATTTT
CASSVARAPSTDTQYF
>.|TRBJ1-2|TRBV28|.
TGTGCCAGCAGTTTCCAGACAGGTGGCTACACCTTC
CASSFQTGGYTF
>.|TRBJ2-7|TRBV6-1|TRBD1
TGTGCCAGCAGTGTCCAAGACAGGGGTGTCGCCGAGCAGTACTTC
CASSVQDRGVAEQYF
>.|TRBJ1-2|TRBV28|.
TGTGCCAGCAGTACGCCAATCGGTGGCTACACCTTC
CASSTPIGGYTF
>.|TRBJ2-1|TRBV28|.
TGTGCCAGCAGCCTGGCGGGGGCTAGCGACAATGAGCAGTTCTTC
CASSLAGASDNEQFF
>.|TRBJ2-6|TRBV14|.
TGTGCCAGCAGCCGACCAATATCAGGGACTGGGGCCAACGTCCTGACTTTC
CASSRPISGTGANVLTF
>.|TRBJ2-1|TRBV9|.
TGTGCCAGCAGCGCACCGGGACCAGGCAGAGAGCAGTTCTTC
CASSAPGPGREQFF
>.|TRBJ1-4|TRBV2|.
TGTGCCAGCAGGGTTACCCTGACAGGAAGGAATGAAAAACTGTTTTTT
CASRVTLTGRNEKLFF
>.|TRBJ2-5|TRBV6-6|.
TGTGCCAGCAGTTACCAAGAGACCCAGTACTTC
CASSYQETQYF
>.|TRBJ2-7|TRBV4-1|.
TGCGCCAGCAGCCAAGATCGTGGACTCTCCTACGAGCAGTACTTC
CASSQDRGLSYEQYF
>once|TRBJ2-2|TRBV7-9|.
TGTGCCAGCAGCACCCCCTTCCTAGCGGGGGAGCTGTTTTTT
CASSTPFLAGELFF
>.|TRBJ1-5|TRBV27|.
TGTGCCAGCAGTTTAAAAGGGGAAAGGGGCAATCAGCCCCAGCATTTT
CASSLKGERGNQPQHF
>.|TRBJ2-2|TRBV18|.
TGTGCCAGCTCACTACCGGGGCTTCGTTTCGGGGAGCTGTTTTTT
CASSLPGLRFGELFF
>.|TRBJ2-3|TRBV6-5|.
TGTGCCAGCAGTTACAGGCCGCACAGCCTTACAGATACGCAGTATTTT
CASSYRPHSLTDTQYF
>.|TRBJ2-2|TRBV2|.
TGTGCCAGCAGTTATACACAGGGAGCCGGGGAGCTGTTTTTT
CASSYTQGAGELFF
>.|TRBJ2-7|TRBV11-3|TRBD1
TGTGCCAGCAGCCCCCGCCACGAAGCCGACAGGGGATACGAGCAGTACTTC
CASSPRHEADRGYEQYF
>.|TRBJ2-7|TRBV7-8|TRBD1
TGTGCCAGCAGCTTAGAGGGTAGGGGGCTCTACGAGCAGTACTTC
CASSLEGRGLYEQYF